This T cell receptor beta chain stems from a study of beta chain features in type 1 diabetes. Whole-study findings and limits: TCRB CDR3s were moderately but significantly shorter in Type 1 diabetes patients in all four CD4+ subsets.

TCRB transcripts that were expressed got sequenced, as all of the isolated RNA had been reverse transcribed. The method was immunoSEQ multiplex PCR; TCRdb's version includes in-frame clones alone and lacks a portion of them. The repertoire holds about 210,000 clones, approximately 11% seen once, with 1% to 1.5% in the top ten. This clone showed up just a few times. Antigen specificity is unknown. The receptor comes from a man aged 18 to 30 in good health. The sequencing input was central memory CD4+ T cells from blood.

The CDR3 sequence is CASSPGTYSYEQYF. CDR3 nucleotides: TGTGCCAGCAGTCCCGGGACCTACTCCTACGAGCAGTACTTC. This chain links TRBV7-2 with TRBJ2-7, with D perhaps assigned TRBD1 or TRBD2 (5 bases each). V gave up 6 bases and J gave up 0 bases, with 12 bases separating them. Germline values: CDR1 SGHTA, CDR2 FQGNSA. The CDR3 is 14 residues long. Using reference TRBV7-2 and TRBJ2-7 for the parts outside the CDR3, the full variable domain is GAGVSQSPSNKVTEKGKDVELRCDPISGHTALYWYRQSLGQGLEFLIYFQGNSAPDKSGLPSDRFSAERTGGSVSTLTIQRTQQEDSAVYLCASSPGTYSYEQYFGPGTRLTVT.